This T cell receptor (beta chain) was sequenced for a study of T-cell memory formation after mild COVID-19 (TCRdb year 2021). In the study overall: TCR sequence clusters from the two donors were found to be largely donor specific. In a couple of donors, T-cell clones that expanded and contracted after mild COVID-19 were followed by sequencing TCRalpha and TCRbeta repertoires longitudinally. Two young, previously healthy adult volunteers made up the cohort, one male and one female.

This clonotype was detected ten times or more. There is no known antigen for this receptor. Qualities for individual bases were not recorded, and no much larger clone is one base off. There are 14 amino acids in the CDR3, from cysteine to phenylalanine inclusive. The CDR3 DNA has 42 bases and is translated from base 1. The V end loses 4 bases and the J end loses 5 bases, and a stretch of 12 bases separates them. Looking up the germline V gene yields CDR1 SGHRS and CDR2 YFSETQ. The sequencer listed for this sample is Illumina NovaSeq 6000. TCRalpha and TCRbeta cDNA libraries were built by 5'RACE with constant-segment primers, adding sample barcodes and unique molecular identifiers. RNA was extracted from every sample with Trizol reagent. The libraries were amplified in two PCR steps, and the second step added a second sample barcode and Illumina TruSeq adapters. Sequencing of the libraries was done on an Illumina NovaSeq, producing 2 x 150 bp paired-end reads. On the study's bioinformatics: With migec v1.2.7, reads were demultiplexed and then collapsed into UMI-guided consensus sequences. With mixcr v2.1.11, UMI consensuses were aligned to TRA and TRB V and J templates and assembled into clonotypes. A clonotype was counted as expanded or contracted only when both edgeR and NoisET called the clonotype significant, with the noise models trained on biological replicates. For edgeR calls, the thresholds were a false discovery rate-adjusted p below 0.01 and a log2 fold-change of 1. PCA with hierarchical clustering of max-normalized trajectories of the 1000 most abundant clonotypes was used as exploratory dynamics analysis. Separately sequenced CD4+ and CD8+ repertoires were used to assign a CD4 or CD8 phenotype to each responding clone. The public sequencing data were trimmed at Q25 with fastp and processed into clonotypes with MiXCR by TCRdb, which kept only in-frame beta chains. All rows with the same CDR3 protein become a single entry with the most common DNA and genes. The V and J calls were determined by TCRdb, not by the authors. This sample comprises 95,000 to 110,000 distinct CDR3 sequences, approximately 15% of them detected only once. About 39% of the sample comes from the top ten.

PBMCs were isolated by Ficoll-Paque density gradient centrifugation. Summary of the overall study and its limitations: Clones that contracted from day 15 to 85 showed balanced CD4/CD8 phenotypes, whereas a second wave of clones that expanded from day 15 to 37 leaned towards CD4+. Contracting CD4+ clones turned up mainly in the CM and EM memory subsets, whereas EMRA was where CD8+ clones were enriched. Only two mild cases were covered in the study, and larger cohorts including severe cases with pre-infection samples were considered necessary. SARS-CoV-2 specificity of the second-wave clones peaking on day 37 was not confirmed. Some responding clones were found in pre-infection memory, which suggests that pre-existing cross-reactive memory T cells took part in the SARS-CoV-2 response.

The source of this sequence is a young man who had mild COVID-19 (a few samples of this study predate the infection). The sample titles of this study are shuffled in the database, so cell type and time point are left out; the donor was told from shared clones. The sample was PBMCs or a T cell subset sorted from them (not recorded which). The chain is made from TRBV5-1 and TRBJ2-2; the D segment could be TRBD1, given 6 matching bases. The base sequence is TGCGCCAGCAGCGAAGCAGGGGTTACCGGGGAGCTGTTTTTT. This yields the protein CASSEAGVTGELFF.